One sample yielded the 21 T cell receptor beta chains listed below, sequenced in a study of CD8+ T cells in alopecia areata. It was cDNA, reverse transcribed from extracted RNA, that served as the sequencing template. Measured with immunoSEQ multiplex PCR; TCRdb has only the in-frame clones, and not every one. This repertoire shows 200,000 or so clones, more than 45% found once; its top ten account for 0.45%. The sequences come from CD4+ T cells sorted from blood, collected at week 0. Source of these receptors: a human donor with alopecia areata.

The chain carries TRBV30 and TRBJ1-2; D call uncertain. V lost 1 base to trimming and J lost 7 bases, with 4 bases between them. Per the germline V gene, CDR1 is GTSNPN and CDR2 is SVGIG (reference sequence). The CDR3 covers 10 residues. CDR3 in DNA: TGTGCCTGGAGTGAGGTTGGCTACACCTTC. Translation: CAWSEVGYTF. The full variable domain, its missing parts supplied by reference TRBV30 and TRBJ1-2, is SQTIHQWPATLVQPVGSPLSLECTVEGTSNPNLYWYRQAAGRGLQLLFYSVGIGQISSEVPQNLSASRPQDRQFILSSKKLLLSDSGFYLCAWSEVGYTFGSGTRLTVV.

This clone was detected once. The CDR3 bases are TGTGCCAGCAGTTACTCGGTAACCTACTTAACCTACGAGCAGTACTTC. Translated, it gives CASSYSVTYLTYEQYF. The chain recombines TRBV6-5 with TRBJ2-7; D is uncertain. Germline CDR1 MNHEY, CDR2 SVGAGI. The germline V and J ends were trimmed by 0 bases and 2 bases, with 14 bases remaining between them. The CDR3 covers 16 residues.

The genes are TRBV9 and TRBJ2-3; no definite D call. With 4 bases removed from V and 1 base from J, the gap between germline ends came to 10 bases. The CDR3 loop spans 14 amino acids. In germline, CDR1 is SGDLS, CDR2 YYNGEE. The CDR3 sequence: CASSLYSGTDTQYF. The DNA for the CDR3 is TGTGCCAGCAGCCTCTACAGCGGCACAGATACGCAGTATTTT.

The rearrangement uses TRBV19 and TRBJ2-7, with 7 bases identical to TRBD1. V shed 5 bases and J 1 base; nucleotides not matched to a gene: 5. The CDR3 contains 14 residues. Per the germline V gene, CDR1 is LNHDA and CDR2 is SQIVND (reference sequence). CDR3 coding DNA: TGTGCCAGTAGTTACAGGGGCGCGTCCTACGAGCAGTACTTC. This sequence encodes CASSYRGASYEQYF.

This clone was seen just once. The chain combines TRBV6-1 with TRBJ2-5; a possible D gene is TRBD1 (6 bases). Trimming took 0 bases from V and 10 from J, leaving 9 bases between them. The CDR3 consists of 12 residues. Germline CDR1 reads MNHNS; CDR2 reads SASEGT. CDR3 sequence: CASSEAAGVQYF. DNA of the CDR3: TGTGCCAGCAGTGAAGCTGCAGGGGTCCAGTACTTC.

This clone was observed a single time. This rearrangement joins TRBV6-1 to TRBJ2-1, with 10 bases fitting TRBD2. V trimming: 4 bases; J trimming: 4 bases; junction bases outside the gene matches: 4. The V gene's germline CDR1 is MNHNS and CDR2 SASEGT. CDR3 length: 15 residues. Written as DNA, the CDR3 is TGTGCCAGCAGTGGTTTAGCGGGGGGATACAATGAGCAGTTCTTC. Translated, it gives CASSGLAGGYNEQFF.

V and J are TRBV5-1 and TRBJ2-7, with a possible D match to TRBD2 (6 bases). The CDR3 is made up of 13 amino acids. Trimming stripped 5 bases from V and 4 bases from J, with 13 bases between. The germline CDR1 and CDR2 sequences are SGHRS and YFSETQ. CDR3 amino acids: CASRPGDRYEQYF. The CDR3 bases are TGCGCCAGCAGACCGGGAGATAGGTACGAGCAGTACTTC.

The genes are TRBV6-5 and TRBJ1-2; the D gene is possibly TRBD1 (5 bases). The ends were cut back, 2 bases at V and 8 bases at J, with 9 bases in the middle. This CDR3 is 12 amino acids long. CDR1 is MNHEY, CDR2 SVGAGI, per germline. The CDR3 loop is CASSYGGSGYTF. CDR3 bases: TGTGCCAGCAGTTACGGGGGGAGCGGCTACACCTTC.

CDR3 protein: CASSPGNADEKLFF. Written as DNA, the CDR3 is TGTGCCAGCAGCCCAGGGAATGCGGATGAAAAACTGTTTTTT. The chain links TRBV9 to TRBJ1-4; TRBD1 is a possible D gene (5 bases). Germline values: CDR1 SGDLS, CDR2 YYNGEE. This CDR3 contains 14 residues. The V end was cut by 4 bases, the J end by 6 bases, with 13 bases between.

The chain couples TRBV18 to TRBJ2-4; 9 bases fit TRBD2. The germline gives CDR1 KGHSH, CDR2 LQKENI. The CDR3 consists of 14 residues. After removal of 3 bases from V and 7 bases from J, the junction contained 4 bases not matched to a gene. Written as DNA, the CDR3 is TGTGCCAGCTCACCTAGCGGGAGCTGGAACATTCAGTACTTC. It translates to CASSPSGSWNIQYF.

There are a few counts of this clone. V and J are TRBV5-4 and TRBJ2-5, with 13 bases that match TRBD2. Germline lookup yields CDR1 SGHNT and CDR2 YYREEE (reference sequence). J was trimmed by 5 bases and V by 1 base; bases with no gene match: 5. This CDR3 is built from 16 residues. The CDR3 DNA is TGTGCCAGCAGCTTGACTAGCGGGAGGGCTGGTGAGACCCAGTACTTC. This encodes CASSLTSGRAGETQYF.

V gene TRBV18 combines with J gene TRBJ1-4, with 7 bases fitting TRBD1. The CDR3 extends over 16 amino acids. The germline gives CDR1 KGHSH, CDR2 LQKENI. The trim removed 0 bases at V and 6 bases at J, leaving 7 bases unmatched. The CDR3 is CASSPPPGTVYEKLFF. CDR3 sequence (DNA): TGTGCCAGCTCACCACCGCCCGGGACAGTTTATGAAAAACTGTTTTTT. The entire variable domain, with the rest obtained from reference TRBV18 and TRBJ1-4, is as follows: NAGVMQNPRHLVRRRGQEARLRCSPMKGHSHVYWYRQLPEEGLKFMVYLQKENIIDESGMPKERFSAEFPKEGPSILRIQQVVRGDSAAYFCASSPPPGTVYEKLFFGSGTQLSVL.

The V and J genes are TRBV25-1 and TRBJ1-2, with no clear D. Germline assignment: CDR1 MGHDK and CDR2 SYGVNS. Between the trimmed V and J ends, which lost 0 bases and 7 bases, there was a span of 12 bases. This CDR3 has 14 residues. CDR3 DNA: TGTGCCAGCAGTGAATATAAGGGTTCGGGTGGCTACACCTTC. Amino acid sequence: CASSEYKGSGGYTF.

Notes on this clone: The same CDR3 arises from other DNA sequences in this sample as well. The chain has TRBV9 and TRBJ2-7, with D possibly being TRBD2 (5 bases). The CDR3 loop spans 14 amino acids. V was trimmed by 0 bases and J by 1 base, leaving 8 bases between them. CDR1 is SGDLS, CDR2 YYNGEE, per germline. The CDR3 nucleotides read TGTGCCAGCAGCGTAGGTCCGGGATCCTACGAGCAGTACTTC. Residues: CASSVGPGSYEQYF.

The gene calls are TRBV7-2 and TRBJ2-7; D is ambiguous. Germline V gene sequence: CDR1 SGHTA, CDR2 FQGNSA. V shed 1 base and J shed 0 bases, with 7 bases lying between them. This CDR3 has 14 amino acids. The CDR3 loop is CASSLDKSSYEQYF. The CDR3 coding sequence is TGTGCCAGCAGCTTAGACAAGAGCTCCTACGAGCAGTACTTC.

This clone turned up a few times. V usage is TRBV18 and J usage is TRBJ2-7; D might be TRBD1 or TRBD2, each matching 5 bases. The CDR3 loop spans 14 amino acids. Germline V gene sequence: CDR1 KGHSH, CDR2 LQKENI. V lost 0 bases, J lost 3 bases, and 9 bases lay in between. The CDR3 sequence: CASSPPGVFYEQYF. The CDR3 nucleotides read TGTGCCAGCTCACCACCGGGGGTGTTCTACGAGCAGTACTTC.

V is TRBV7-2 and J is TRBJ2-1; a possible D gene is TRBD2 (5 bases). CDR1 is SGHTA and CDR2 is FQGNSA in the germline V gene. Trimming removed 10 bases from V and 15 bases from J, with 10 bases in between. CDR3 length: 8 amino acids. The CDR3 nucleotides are TGTGCCACCGGAAGCGGGTTCTTC. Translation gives CATGSGFF.

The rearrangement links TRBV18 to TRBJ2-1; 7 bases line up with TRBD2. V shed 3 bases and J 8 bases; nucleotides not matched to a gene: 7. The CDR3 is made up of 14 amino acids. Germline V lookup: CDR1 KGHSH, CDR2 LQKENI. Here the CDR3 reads CASSPRGRGHEQFF. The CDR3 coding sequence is TGTGCCAGCTCACCGCGAGGGAGGGGCCATGAGCAGTTCTTC.

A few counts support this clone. This chain's CDR3 is CASSLGGEGSQETQYF. The CDR3 nucleotides read TGCGCCAGCAGCTTGGGAGGGGAGGGTTCCCAAGAGACCCAGTACTTC. The gene calls are TRBV5-1 and TRBJ2-5; 7 bases match TRBD2. The CDR3 has 16 amino acids. CDR1 is SGHRS, CDR2 YFSETQ, per germline. V lost 0 bases to trimming and J lost 1 base; unmatched junction nucleotides: 6.

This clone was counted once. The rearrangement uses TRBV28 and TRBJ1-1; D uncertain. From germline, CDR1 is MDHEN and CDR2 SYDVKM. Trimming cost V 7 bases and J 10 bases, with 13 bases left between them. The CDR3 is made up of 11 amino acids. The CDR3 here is CASIAPSAAFF. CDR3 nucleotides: TGTGCCAGCATCGCACCGTCCGCAGCTTTCTTT. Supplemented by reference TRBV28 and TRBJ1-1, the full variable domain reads DVKVTQSSRYLVKRTGEKVFLECVQDMDHENMFWYRQDPGLGLRLIYFSYDVKMKEKGDIPEGYSVSREKKERFSLILESASTNQTSMYLCASIAPSAAFFGQGTRLTVV.

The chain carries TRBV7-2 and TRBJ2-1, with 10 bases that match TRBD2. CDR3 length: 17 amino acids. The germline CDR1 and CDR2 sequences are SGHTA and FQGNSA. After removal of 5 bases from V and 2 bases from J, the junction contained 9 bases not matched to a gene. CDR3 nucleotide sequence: TGTGCCAGCAGCAAAAGCGCCCTAGCGGGAGCCTACAATGAGCAGTTCTTC. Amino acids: CASSKSALAGAYNEQFF.